A selection of T cell receptor beta chains follows, all from one sample in a study of blood T cell repertoires in COVID-19. Sequencing used immunoSEQ multiplex PCR; TCRdb keeps in-frame clones, though not all of them. The table has roughly 200,000 clones, 85% to 90% seen once; the top ten hold approximately 2.1%. The sequencing input was PBMCs or T cells enriched from blood (not recorded which). These receptors were obtained from a woman aged 40-49 years with acute COVID-19. The CDR3 runs from the conserved cysteine through the conserved F or W. A D gene is named only where the DNA matches it firmly. The listing skips clone size in some rows; elsewhere it reads once, few, many or a size class.

abundance	j_gene	v_gene	d_gene	CDR3nt	CDR3aa
once	TRBJ1-5	TRBV7-8	NA	TGTGCCAGCAGCTTAAGAGGGTCGAATCAGCCCCAGCATTTT	CASSLRGSNQPQHF
NA	TRBJ2-7	TRBV5-1	TRBD1	TGCGCCAGCAGCTTGGGGGCGACAGGGGGAATCTACGAGCAGTACTTC	CASSLGATGGIYEQYF
NA	TRBJ1-2	TRBV7-9	TRBD1	TGTGCCAGCAGCTTACCGGGACAGGGAAACTATGGCTACACCTTC	CASSLPGQGNYGYTF
NA	TRBJ2-7	TRBV28	TRBD2	TGTGCCAGCAACGTAGCGGGGGAGGGCTCCTACGAGCAGTACTTC	CASNVAGEGSYEQYF
NA	TRBJ1-4	TRBV28	NA	TGTGCCAGCAGCCCCTTTGAAGGAAGGGGAAATGAAAAACTGTTTTTT	CASSPFEGRGNEKLFF
NA	TRBJ2-6	TRBV3-1/TRBV3-2	TRBD1	TGTGCCAGCAGCCAAGGGACAGGGGGTTCTGGGGCCAACGTCCTGACTTTC	CASSQGTGGSGANVLTF
NA	TRBJ2-5	TRBV7-9	TRBD2	TGTGCCAGCAGCGGCACGCGGCGGGGGGGCGGCGAGCTCGAGACCCAGTACTTC	CASSGTRRGGGELETQYF
NA	TRBJ2-7	TRBV15	NA	TGTGCCACCAGCAGAGATCCCGGACAGCTTTTGGAGCAGTACTTC	CATSRDPGQLLEQYF
NA	TRBJ1-1	TRBV3-1/TRBV3-2	NA	TGTGCCAGCAGCCCCCCACTCCGAAACACTGAAGCTTTCTTT	CASSPPLRNTEAFF
NA	TRBJ1-3	TRBV28	NA	TGTGCCAGCAGTTTACTTCGGGGCTCTGGAAACACCATATATTTT	CASSLLRGSGNTIYF
NA	TRBJ2-5	TRBV9	TRBD2	TGTGCCAGCAGCGTAGACGGGGGGGCCGTAGAGACCCAGTACTTC	CASSVDGGAVETQYF
NA	TRBJ1-1	TRBV18	TRBD1	TGTGCCAGCTCACAGGGACAGAACCCGAACACTGAAGCTTTCTTT	CASSQGQNPNTEAFF
NA	TRBJ2-5	TRBV5-4	NA	TGTGCCAGCAGCTTAGCGCAGGGACAAGAGACCCAGTACTTC	CASSLAQGQETQYF
NA	TRBJ2-1	TRBV11-2	TRBD2	TGTGCCAGCAGCCGGACTAGCGGGATTAATGAGCAGTTCTTC	CASSRTSGINEQFF
NA	TRBJ2-1	TRBV18	NA	TGTGCCAGCTCACCTCTCCTAGCGACATACAATGAGCAGTTCTTC	CASSPLLATYNEQFF
NA	TRBJ2-7	TRBV11-1	TRBD1	TGTGCCAGCAGCTTGCGCAGGGGGTACGAGCAGTACTTC	CASSLRRGYEQYF
NA	TRBJ1-4	TRBV10-1	NA	TGCGCCAGCGGGGAAGGGGGAATTAATGAAAAACTGTTTTTT	CASGEGGINEKLFF
NA	TRBJ2-1	TRBV6-5	NA	TGTGCCAGCAGAGTTACCGGGACAACCTACAATGAGCAGTTCTTC	CASRVTGTTYNEQFF
NA	TRBJ1-4	TRBV14	TRBD1	TGTGCCAGCAGCCAAGATCTCGGCAGGGGGCGAACTAATGAAAAACTGTTTTTT	CASSQDLGRGRTNEKLFF
NA	TRBJ2-3	TRBV18	TRBD2	TGTGCCAGCTCACCCCCGGGACTAGCGGGGGGCACAGATACGCAGTATTTT	CASSPPGLAGGTDTQYF
NA	TRBJ2-7	TRBV4-2	TRBD1	TGTGCCAGCAGCCACCTCGACAGGGACGAGCAGTACTTC	CASSHLDRDEQYF
NA	TRBJ2-2	TRBV19	NA	NA	CASSIRGSCFF
few	TRBJ1-6	TRBV15	NA	TGTGCCACCAGCAGAGTTCGGGGTTCACCCCTCCACTTT	CATSRVRGSPLHF
NA	TRBJ2-3	TRBV20-1	NA	TGCAGTGCTAGTGTCGCGACAACCAGCACAGATACGCAGTATTTT	CSASVATTSTDTQYF
NA	TRBJ2-6	TRBV5-1	NA	TGCGCCAGCAGCTTGGTTCAGTCCCCGACTGGGGCCAACGTCCTGACTTTC	CASSLVQSPTGANVLTF
NA	TRBJ2-2	TRBV6-5	NA	TGTGCCAGCAGCCTGGGCAGCGGATACCGCAGGGAGCTGTTTTTT	CASSLGSGYRRELFF
NA	TRBJ2-7	TRBV4-1	TRBD1	TGCGCCAGCAGCCAAATTCCGGGACAGGGTAACGAGCAGTACTTC	CASSQIPGQGNEQYF
NA	TRBJ1-2	TRBV5-5	TRBD1	TGTGCCAGCAGCAAAGGACAGGGATGGTATGGCTACACCTTC	CASSKGQGWYGYTF
few	TRBJ2-7	TRBV5-5	NA	TGTGCCAGCAGCTGGGTTAGGGGCTCCGAGCAGTACTTC	CASSWVRGSEQYF
NA	TRBJ2-5	TRBV24-1	NA	TGTGCCACCAGTGAGGCGGCCCAAGAGACCCAGTACTTC	CATSEAAQETQYF
NA	TRBJ2-3	TRBV3-1/TRBV3-2	NA	TGTGCCAGCAGCCTATCCACAGATACGCAGTATTTT	CASSLSTDTQYF
NA	TRBJ1-2	TRBV27	TRBD1	TGTGCCAGCAGTTCCCCCGACAGGGCGCATGGCTACACCTTC	CASSSPDRAHGYTF
NA	TRBJ2-1	TRBV5-1	NA	TGCGCCAGCAGCTTGATAGGGGGGGCCTACAATGAGCAGTTCTTC	CASSLIGGAYNEQFF
NA	TRBJ2-1	TRBV19	NA	TGTGCCAGTAGTACCCAGGTTTACAATGAGCAGTTCTTC	CASSTQVYNEQFF
NA	TRBJ1-1	TRBV7-9	NA	TGTGCCAGCAGCCCCCAGGGGACCCGGAACACTGAAGCTTTCTTT	CASSPQGTRNTEAFF
NA	TRBJ2-2	TRBV19	TRBD1	TGTGCCAGCAAGGGACAGGGGGCCACCGGGGAGCTGTTTTTT	CASKGQGATGELFF
NA	TRBJ1-1	TRBV6-5	NA	TGTGCCAGCAGTACCCGAGAGAACACTGAAGCTTTCTTT	CASSTRENTEAFF
NA	TRBJ1-2	TRBV7-8	TRBD1	TGTGCCAGCAGCTTAGGCCAGGGGGCCCGCAGCGGCTACACCTTC	CASSLGQGARSGYTF
NA	TRBJ1-1	TRBV6-5	TRBD1	TGTGCCAGCAGGCCCTTAGACAGGGGGAACACTGAAGCTTTCTTT	CASRPLDRGNTEAFF
once	TRBJ1-2	TRBV5-8	NA	TGTGCCAGCAGCTTTTCAGGGCGAGGAGATGGCTACACCTTC	CASSFSGRGDGYTF
NA	TRBJ2-7	TRBV18	NA	TGTGCCAGCTCACGGTGGGACAACCCCTACGAGCAGTACTTC	CASSRWDNPYEQYF
NA	TRBJ1-2	TRBV5-1	NA	TGCGCCAGCAGCCAGATGGACAGCTATGGCTACACCTTC	CASSQMDSYGYTF
NA	TRBJ1-1	TRBV18	NA	TGTGCCAGCTCACCACCGGGGCAGGACACTGAAGCTTTCTTT	CASSPPGQDTEAFF
NA	TRBJ1-5	TRBV3-1/TRBV3-2	TRBD1	TGTGCCAGCAGCCCGACAGGGAATCAGCCCCAGCATTTT	CASSPTGNQPQHF
NA	TRBJ2-7	TRBV4-1	NA	TGCGCCAGCAGCCCCCCGGCGGGAATAAACGAGCAGTACTTC	CASSPPAGINEQYF
NA	TRBJ1-1	TRBV19	NA	TGTGCCAGTAGGCTGACAGGTTCTATTGCTGAAGCTTTCTTT	CASRLTGSIAEAFF
NA	TRBJ2-3	TRBV12-5	TRBD2	TGTGCTAGTGCCCTTGGTAGCGGGGGATCCTCTAGCACAGATACGCAGTATTTT	CASALGSGGSSSTDTQYF
NA	TRBJ2-1	TRBV6-1	TRBD2	TGTGCCAGCAGTGAATTGGTGGGACTAGCGACCGGGGAGCAGTTCTTC	CASSELVGLATGEQFF
NA	TRBJ2-5	TRBV20-1	NA	TGCAGTGCTAGTTTACTAGCTCAAGAGACCCAGTACTTC	CSASLLAQETQYF
NA	TRBJ2-1	TRBV2	NA	TGTGCCAGCAGTGGTCTCAGGGCCAATGAGCAGTTCTTC	CASSGLRANEQFF
NA	TRBJ2-7	TRBV5-5	NA	TGTGCCAGCAGCTTGGGGTCAGGGGCTTCCTACGAGCAGTACTTC	CASSLGSGASYEQYF
NA	TRBJ1-1	TRBV7-9	NA	TGTGCCAGCAGCTTAGGTGGGGGGATCGGCACTGAAGCTTTCTTT	CASSLGGGIGTEAFF
NA	TRBJ1-1	TRBV19	NA	TGTGCCAGTAGTATTGATGTGGCGGGGAACACTGAAGCTTTCTTT	CASSIDVAGNTEAFF
NA	TRBJ2-7	TRBV5-1	TRBD1	TGCGCCAGCAGCCTGGGACAGGGGGTCCCCGGCGAGCAGTACTTC	CASSLGQGVPGEQYF
NA	TRBJ2-3	TRBV9	TRBD1	TGTGCCAGCAGCAGACCCGGGACAGGGGTGGCAGATACGCAGTATTTT	CASSRPGTGVADTQYF
NA	TRBJ2-6	TRBV11-1	TRBD2	TGTGCCAGCAGCTTAGGGGAGGGTGGGGCCAACGTCCTGACTTTC	CASSLGEGGANVLTF
NA	TRBJ2-7	TRBV11-2	NA	TGTGCCAGCAGCTTAGCTTCGGGTATTTCCTACGAGCAGTACTTC	CASSLASGISYEQYF